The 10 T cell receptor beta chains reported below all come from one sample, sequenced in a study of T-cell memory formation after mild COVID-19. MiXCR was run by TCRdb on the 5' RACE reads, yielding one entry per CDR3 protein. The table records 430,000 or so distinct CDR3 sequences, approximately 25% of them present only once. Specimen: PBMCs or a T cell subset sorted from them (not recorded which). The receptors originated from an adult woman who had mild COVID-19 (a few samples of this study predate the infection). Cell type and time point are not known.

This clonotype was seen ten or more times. CDR3 in DNA: TGTGCCAGCAGCCCCTCGATGGGTCGCCTTAGCACAGATACGCAGTATTTT. Translation gives CASSPSMGRLSTDTQYF. V gene TRBV3-1 combines with J gene TRBJ2-3; D not certain. The germline gives CDR1 LGHDT, CDR2 YNNKEL (reference sequence). The CDR3 is 17 residues long. Trimming took off 4 bases at V and 0 bases at J, with 17 bases between the two ends.

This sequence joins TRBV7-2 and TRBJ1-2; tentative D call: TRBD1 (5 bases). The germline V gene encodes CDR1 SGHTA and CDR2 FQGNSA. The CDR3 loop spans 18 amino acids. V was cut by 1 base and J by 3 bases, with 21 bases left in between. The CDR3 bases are TGTGCCAGCAGCTTAGACCTCGGGGGGGTAGAGCTTGACTATGGCTACACCTTC. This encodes CASSLDLGGVELDYGYTF.

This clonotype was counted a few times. As DNA, the CDR3 is TGTGCCAGCAGCGGACAGGGGCACGGTGTCGATCAGCCCCAGCATTTT. This translates into CASSGQGHGVDQPQHF. The chain combines TRBV2 with TRBJ1-5, with 9 bases that match TRBD1. CDR3 length equals 16 residues. V dropped 6 bases and J dropped 5; count of bases not matched to a gene: 11. CDR1 and CDR2 (germline): SNHLY, FYNNEI. The whole variable domain, remainder taken from reference TRBV2 and TRBJ1-5, is EPEVTQTPSHQVTQMGQEVILRCVPISNHLYFYWYRQILGQKVEFLVSFYNNEISEKSEIFDDQFSVERPDGSNFTLKIRSTKLEDSAMYFCASSGQGHGVDQPQHFGDGTRLSIL.

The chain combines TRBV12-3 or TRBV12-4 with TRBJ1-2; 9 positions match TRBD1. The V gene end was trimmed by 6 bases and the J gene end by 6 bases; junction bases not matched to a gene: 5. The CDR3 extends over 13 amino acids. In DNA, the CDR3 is TGTGCCAGCAGCCACAGGGGGCGGGATGGCTACACCTTC. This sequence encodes CASSHRGRDGYTF.

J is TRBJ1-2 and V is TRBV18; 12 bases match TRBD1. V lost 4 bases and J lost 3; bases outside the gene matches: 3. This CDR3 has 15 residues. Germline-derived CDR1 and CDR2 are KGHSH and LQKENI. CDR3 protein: CASSRGTGGDYGYTF. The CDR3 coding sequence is TGTGCCAGCTCACGAGGGACAGGGGGCGACTATGGCTACACCTTC.

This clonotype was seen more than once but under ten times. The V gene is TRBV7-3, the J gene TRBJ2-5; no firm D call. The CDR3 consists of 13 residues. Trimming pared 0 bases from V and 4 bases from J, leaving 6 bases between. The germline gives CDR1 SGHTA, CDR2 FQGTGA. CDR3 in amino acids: CASSLTFAETQYF. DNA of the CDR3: TGTGCCAGCAGCTTAACCTTCGCAGAGACCCAGTACTTC.

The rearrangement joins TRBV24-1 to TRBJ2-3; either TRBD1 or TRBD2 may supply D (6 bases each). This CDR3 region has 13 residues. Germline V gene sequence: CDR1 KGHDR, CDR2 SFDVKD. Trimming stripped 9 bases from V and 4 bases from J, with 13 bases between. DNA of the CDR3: TGTGCCACCGAGGGGGGACTTCCAGATACGCAGTATTTT. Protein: CATEGGLPDTQYF.

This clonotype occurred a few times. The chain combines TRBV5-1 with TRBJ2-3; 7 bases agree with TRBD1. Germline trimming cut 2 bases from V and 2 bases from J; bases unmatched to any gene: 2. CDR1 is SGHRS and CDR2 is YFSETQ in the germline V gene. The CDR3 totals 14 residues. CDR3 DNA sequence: TGCGCCAGCAGCTTCGACAGGGCCACAGATACGCAGTATTTT. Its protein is CASSFDRATDTQYF.

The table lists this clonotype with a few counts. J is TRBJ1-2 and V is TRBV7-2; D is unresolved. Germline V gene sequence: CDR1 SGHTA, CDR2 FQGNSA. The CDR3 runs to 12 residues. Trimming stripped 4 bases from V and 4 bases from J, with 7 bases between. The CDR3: CASSSQGYGYTF. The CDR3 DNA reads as TGTGCCAGCAGCTCCCAAGGCTATGGCTACACCTTC.

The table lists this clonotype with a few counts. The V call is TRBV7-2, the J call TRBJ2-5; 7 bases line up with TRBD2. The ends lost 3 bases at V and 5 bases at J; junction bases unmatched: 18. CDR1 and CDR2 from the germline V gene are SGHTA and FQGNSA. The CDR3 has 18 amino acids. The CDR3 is CASSFGRRRELVAETQYF. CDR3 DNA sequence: TGTGCCAGCAGCTTCGGCCGTAGGCGGGAGTTAGTTGCGGAGACCCAGTACTTC.